These 23 T cell receptor beta chains share one sample of origin, sequenced in a study of T cell repertoires in cytomegalovirus infection. TCRdb analysed the reads with MiXCR anew, one entry per CDR3 protein. The repertoire holds about 350,000 distinct CDR3 sequences, with roughly 36% as singletons. Their cognate antigens are unknown. Sequencing used cultured PBMCs, obtained from culture after CMV antigen stimulation. The source is a human donor in good health (CMV status not recorded). Some clones in this sample may be carry-over from other donors' samples.

This clonotype was seen repeatedly, ten times or more. The chain uses TRBV4-3 and TRBJ2-5, with D perhaps being TRBD1 or TRBD2 (5 bases each). CDR1 and CDR2 (germline): LGHNA, YSLEER. The CDR3 loop spans 16 amino acids. V lost 4 bases to trimming and J lost 2 bases, with 17 bases between them. In DNA, the CDR3 is TGCGCCAGCAGCCCTCGGGGCGGAGGTTCTCAAGAGACCCAGTACTTC. Its protein is CASSPRGGGSQETQYF.

The chain uses TRBV20-1 and TRBJ1-2, with TRBD1 matching over 8 bases. In germline, CDR1 is DFQATT, CDR2 SNEGSKA (reference sequence). J gave up 6 bases and V 2 bases, and 5 bases lay outside the gene matches. The CDR3 has 13 residues. CDR3 nucleotide sequence: TGCAGTGCTAGAATTACAGGGGGGGATGGCTACACCTTC. It yields the protein CSARITGGDGYTF.

This clonotype was counted many times. CDR3 in DNA: TGTGCCAGCAGCTTAGCCGGGGGGGAGCAGTTCTTC. Amino acids: CASSLAGGEQFF. The chain links TRBV7-2 to TRBJ2-1; 7 positions match TRBD2. The germline gives CDR1 SGHTA, CDR2 FQGNSA. CDR3 length: 12 residues. V was pared by 0 bases and J by 10 bases, with 0 bases of the junction left unmatched.

This clonotype was found many times. The CDR3 region is CASSLGRGLTDTQYF. DNA of the CDR3: TGTGCCAGCAGCTTAGGTCGGGGTCTCACAGATACGCAGTATTTT. V and J are TRBV7-2 and TRBJ2-3; D is possibly TRBD2 (5 bases). Germline V gene lookup returns CDR1 SGHTA and CDR2 FQGNSA. Between the trimmed V and J ends, which lost 1 base and 2 bases, there was a span of 10 bases. This CDR3 is 15 amino acids long.

This clonotype was counted between two and nine times. V and J are TRBV12-3 or TRBV12-4 and TRBJ2-7; D gene uncertain. This CDR3 is 14 amino acids long. Trimming took off 2 bases at V and 5 bases at J, with 13 bases between the two ends. The CDR3 coding sequence is TGTGCCAGCAGTTTAATGTTAGCTGGGGACGAGCAGTACTTC. This sequence encodes CASSLMLAGDEQYF.

This clonotype was observed a few times. The chain combines TRBV7-9 with TRBJ2-1, with 8 bases fitting TRBD2. The CDR3 has 15 residues. Germline V lookup: CDR1 SEHNR, CDR2 FQNEAQ (reference sequence). With V trimmed by 7 bases and J by 4 bases, 9 bases remained unmatched. DNA for the CDR3: TGTGCCAGCACGGAAAGCGGGAGTGGTTACAATGAGCAGTTCTTC. Protein sequence: CASTESGSGYNEQFF. The full variable domain, completed using reference TRBV7-9 and TRBJ2-1, is DTGVSQNPRHKITKRGQNVTFRCDPISEHNRLYWYRQTLGQGPEFLTYFQNEAQLEKSRLLSDRFSAERPKGSFSTLEIQRTEQGDSAMYLCASTESGSGYNEQFFGPGTRLTVL.

This clonotype has just a few counts. The DNA of the CDR3 is TGTGCCAGCTCACCAAAGGTCCTGAACACCGGGGAGCTGTTTTTT. This codes for CASSPKVLNTGELFF. V and J are TRBV18 and TRBJ2-2; no firm D call. Deletions cut 2 bases from V and 1 base from J, with 8 bases between. From germline, CDR1 is KGHSH and CDR2 LQKENI. This CDR3 is 15 amino acids long.

There are a few counts of this clonotype. This chain joins TRBV19 and TRBJ1-5, with D tentatively TRBD1 (5 bases). Trimming took 0 bases from V and 0 from J, leaving 18 bases between them. Germline V lookup: CDR1 LNHDA, CDR2 SQIVND (reference sequence). The CDR3 extends over 19 amino acids. CDR3 protein: CASSIDGGGIRYSNQPQHF. The CDR3 DNA reads as TGTGCCAGTAGTATAGACGGGGGTGGCATTCGGTATAGCAATCAGCCCCAGCATTTT.

The sample holds a few counts of this clonotype. V gene TRBV27 combines with J gene TRBJ1-4, with TRBD1 identical over 8 bases. The CDR3 runs 16 residues. CDR1 is MNHEY, CDR2 SMNVEV, per germline (reference sequence). V shed 5 bases and J 2 bases; nucleotides not matched to a gene: 7. CDR3: CASSTTGVRTNEKLFF. The CDR3 DNA reads as TGTGCCAGCAGTACGACAGGGGTGAGGACTAATGAAAAACTGTTTTTT.

V gene TRBV5-4 combines with J gene TRBJ2-1; tentatively, D is TRBD1 (6 bases). Germline V gene sequence: CDR1 SGHNT, CDR2 YYREEE (reference sequence). Deletions cut 4 bases from V and 8 bases from J, with 16 bases between. The CDR3 totals 14 residues. This CDR3 reads CASSRTGQGDEQFF. CDR3 nucleotide sequence: TGTGCCAGCAGCCGGACGGGACAAGGGGATGAGCAGTTCTTC.

This clonotype was found once. The CDR3 region has the DNA TGCAGTGCTAGACGAGGACAGGTGGGCACTGAAGCTTTCTTT. The encoded protein is CSARRGQVGTEAFF. The rearrangement joins TRBV20-1 to TRBJ1-1; 7 bases align to TRBD1. V shed 2 bases and J 4 bases; nucleotides not matched to a gene: 7. The CDR3 length is 14 residues. CDR1 and CDR2 from the germline V gene are DFQATT and SNEGSKA (reference sequence).

This clonotype came up many times. The V call is TRBV4-3, the J call TRBJ2-3, with 8 bases fitting TRBD2. There are 19 residues in the CDR3. Trimming took 3 bases from V and 2 from J; bases not matched to a gene: 16. CDR1 is LGHNA and CDR2 is YSLEER in the germline V gene. CDR3 protein: CASSQRPRVAGPLTDTQYF. As DNA, the CDR3 is TGCGCCAGCAGCCAGCGGCCCAGGGTAGCGGGACCCCTCACAGATACGCAGTATTTT.

The chain carries TRBV4-3 and TRBJ2-1, with 9 bases aligning to TRBD2. This CDR3 has 16 amino acids. Looked up from germline, CDR1 is LGHNA and CDR2 is YSLEER. The trim removed 4 bases at V and 8 bases at J, leaving 12 bases unmatched. The DNA of the CDR3 is TGCGCCAGCAGCCCCGGTATAGGCGGGAGGGAATATGAGCAGTTCTTC. Translating gives CASSPGIGGREYEQFF.

The chain combines TRBV29-1 with TRBJ2-5, with 8 positions matching TRBD1. V was clipped by 5 bases and J by 4 bases; unmatched bases: 6. The CDR3 contains 13 residues. Looked up from germline, CDR1 is SQVTM and CDR2 is ANQGSEA. Written as DNA, the CDR3 is TGCAGCGTTTCATCAGGGGGCCCAGAGACCCAGTACTTC. Encoded protein: CSVSSGGPETQYF. Full variable domain (outside the CDR3, taken from reference TRBV29-1 and TRBJ2-5): SAVISQKPSRDICQRGTSLTIQCQVDSQVTMMFWYRQQPGQSLTLIATANQGSEATYESGFVIDKFPISRPNLTFSTLTVSNMSPEDSSIYLCSVSSGGPETQYFGPGTRLLVL.

The chain employs TRBV6-5 and TRBJ1-5; TRBD1 aligns across 9 bases. CDR1 MNHEY and CDR2 SVGAGI come from the germline V gene. CDR3 length: 16 amino acids. V dropped 6 bases and J dropped 3; count of bases not matched to a gene: 9. The CDR3 DNA sequence: TGTGCCAGCAGGCCCGGGGGACAGGGTTCCAATCAGCCCCAGCATTTT. Its translation is CASRPGGQGSNQPQHF.

In this sample, this clonotype turned up many times. This chain joins TRBV7-2 and TRBJ2-1; D may match TRBD1 or TRBD2 (5 bases each). The germline V and J ends were trimmed by 1 base and 15 bases, with 19 bases remaining between them. Germline V gives CDR1 SGHTA, CDR2 FQGNSA. The CDR3 extends over 14 amino acids. Written as DNA, the CDR3 is TGTGCCAGCAGCTTAGACGGGGACGGAGTAGGACTGTTCTTC. Its protein product is CASSLDGDGVGLFF.

The V and J genes are TRBV15 and TRBJ2-3; 14 bases are shared with TRBD2. CDR1 LNHNV and CDR2 YYDKDF come from the germline V gene (reference sequence). The CDR3 runs to 16 residues. Trimming at V came to 3 bases and at J to 8 bases, leaving 7 bases not matched to a gene. The CDR3 sequence: CATSRPGLAGESTQYF. CDR3 in DNA: TGTGCCACCAGCAGGCCGGGACTAGCGGGAGAGAGTACGCAGTATTTT.

This rearrangement joins TRBV13 to TRBJ2-2, with 12 bases lining up with TRBD2. Per germline, CDR1 PRHDT and CDR2 FYEKMQ (reference sequence). The J segment lost 5 bases and the V segment lost 2 bases, leaving 12 bases of the junction unmatched. The CDR3 length is 19 residues. In DNA, the CDR3 is TGTGCCAGCAGCTTATACCCCTCGACTAGCGGGAGAGAGACCGGGGAGCTGTTTTTT. Encoded protein: CASSLYPSTSGRETGELFF.

This chain links TRBV28 with TRBJ2-6; 8 bases match TRBD1. The length of the CDR3 is 18 residues. Germline V gives CDR1 MDHEN, CDR2 SYDVKM. J gave up 0 bases and V 6 bases, and 10 bases lay outside the gene matches. Here the CDR3 reads CASSSGQGLYSGANVLTF. CDR3 in DNA: TGTGCCAGCAGCTCAGGACAGGGACTTTACTCTGGGGCCAACGTCCTGACTTTC. Complete variable domain (other parts from reference TRBV28 and TRBJ2-6): DVKVTQSSRYLVKRTGEKVFLECVQDMDHENMFWYRQDPGLGLRLIYFSYDVKMKEKGDIPEGYSVSREKKERFSLILESASTNQTSMYLCASSSGQGLYSGANVLTFGAGSRLTVL.

This clonotype appeared once. The J gene is TRBJ2-2, the V gene TRBV12-5; TRBD2 aligns across 8 bases. J lost 3 bases, V lost 5 bases, and 5 bases had no gene match. The germline CDR1 and CDR2 sequences are LGHNT and FRNRAP. The CDR3 runs 15 residues. The CDR3 bases are TGTGCTAGTGGTCCACGGGGGGGAGACACCGGGGAGCTGTTTTTT. Translation: CASGPRGGDTGELFF.

In nucleotides, the CDR3 is TGTGCCAGCAGTTACCCATCAGCGGGAGAGCTTTGGGGCAATGAGCAGTTCTTC. Its protein product is CASSYPSAGELWGNEQFF. V usage is TRBV6-8 and J usage is TRBJ2-1; 8 bases map to TRBD2. The V gene's germline CDR1 is MNHGY and CDR2 SAAAGT. The trim removed 2 bases at V and 6 bases at J, leaving 15 bases unmatched. The CDR3 runs 18 residues.

Regarding this clonotype: A much larger clone lies a single base off, so this may be a read error. This CDR3 is missing its conserved last phenylalanine or tryptophan, likely due to a read error. The chain employs TRBV7-2 and TRBJ2-4, with TRBD1 identical over 9 bases. CDR3 length: 15 residues. V trimming: 5 bases; J trimming: 6 bases; junction bases outside the gene matches: 8. In germline, CDR1 is SGHTA, CDR2 FQGNSA. CDR3 sequence (DNA): TGTGCCAGCAGCCCCCGACAGGGGGGGTTAAACATTCAGTACTAC. Translation gives CASSPRQGGLNIQYY.

This clonotype appeared many times. The chain is built from TRBV7-2 and TRBJ2-2; TRBD2 is a possible D gene (5 bases). CDR1 SGHTA and CDR2 FQGNSA come from the germline V gene. Trimming cost V 5 bases and J 8 bases, with 6 bases left between them. This CDR3 contains 11 residues. The chain's CDR3 is CASSPGGELFF. The CDR3 nucleotides are TGTGCCAGCAGCCCGGGGGGGGAGCTGTTTTTT.